The rows below give T cell receptor beta chains drawn from one sample of a study of OX40 agonist ivuxolimab in advanced cancers. Clones were read by immunoSEQ multiplex PCR, and TCRdb kept only the in-frame ones, dropping some. The sample records approximately 82,000 clones, 87% being singletons. This specimen consisted of CD4+ or CD8+ T cells sorted from blood, obtained in a trial of the OX40 agonist ivuxolimab. The receptors come from an adult with an advanced solid tumor such as melanoma, head and neck, liver or kidney cancer. The conserved cysteine and the conserved F or W are not part of the CDR3 here.

j_gene	v_gene	CDR3aa
TRBJ2-3	TRBV5-1	ASSFYPARDTQY
TRBJ1-6	TRBV27	ASRRTGGDYNSPLH
TRBJ2-3	TRBV7-3	ASSHGTDTQY
TRBJ1-3	TRBV9	ASSALVRDSGNTIY
TRBJ1-4	TRBV5-1	ASSPGTRRGEKLF
TRBJ1-2	TRBV5-1	ASSLDRSGYT
TRBJ2-7	TRBV2	ASRGGQTSVVEQY
TRBJ2-6	TRBV4-3	ASSHIRAGANVLT
TRBJ1-1	TRBV7-9	ASSFQGGSRTEAF
TRBJ1-1	TRBV29-1	SVLTGSNTEAF
TRBJ2-5	TRBV6-5	ASRAGLAETQY
TRBJ2-7	TRBV6-1	ASSLTGASYEQY
TRBJ1-6	TRBV28	ASRLLDNSPLH
TRBJ1-1	TRBV19	ASSTGTDMNTEAF
TRBJ1-3	TRBV19	ASSEGPYSTNTIY
TRBJ2-7	TRBV19	ASSISGQGSYEQY
TRBJ1-1	TRBV7-3	ASSRNGDTEAF
TRBJ1-1	TRBV2	ASRPMQANTEAF
TRBJ2-7	TRBV18	ASSDRDRANYEQY
TRBJ1-6	TRBV4-3	ASSQDVGQGESPLH
TRBJ2-1	TRBV5-1	ASSLLLAGGVNEQF
TRBJ1-4	TRBV30	AWSVQGADEKLF
TRBJ2-1	TRBV7-8	ASSSWTGGAGEQF
TRBJ2-5	TRBV7-9	ASSRGGYNQETQY
TRBJ1-5	TRBV2	ASRYQGGNQPQH
TRBJ2-4	TRBV19	ASRGLGGENIQY
TRBJ1-4	TRBV18	ASSLEGATNEKLF
TRBJ2-2	TRBV6-6	ASSFGTGELF
TRBJ1-5	TRBV5-5	ASSGGGHLNQPQH
TRBJ2-3	TRBV18	ASSPRGLDTQY
TRBJ1-1	TRBV7-8	ASSLGLGGTEAF
TRBJ2-5	TRBV7-2	ASSLAFLGQGEETQY
TRBJ1-1	TRBV11-2	ASSHRGGTEAF
TRBJ1-1	TRBV11-2	ASSLVTGQGGVAF
TRBJ1-1	TRBV5-6	ASSLRGGSLNTEAF
TRBJ1-2	TRBV4-3	ASSQGQGNGYT
TRBJ2-7	TRBV19	ASSIVGPPNEQY
TRBJ2-3	TRBV9	ASSVGLGPRGADTQY
TRBJ2-5	TRBV7-9	AGGQTEETQY